A selection of T cell receptor beta chains follows, all from one sample in a study of CD8 T cells in Susac syndrome. From the immunoSEQ multiplex PCR reads, TCRdb called clonotypes with MiXCR, one entry per CDR3 protein. Counted here are about 240,000 distinct CDR3 sequences, 96% occurring once; the ten biggest clones make up 0.1%. Sample: CD4+ T cells from PBMCs. The receptors were sampled from a human donor with Susac syndrome. CDR3s include the opening cysteine and the closing phenylalanine or tryptophan. The order of the fields is clone size, D gene, J gene, CDR3 length, V gene, CDR3 protein. The D gene is left open where the match is weak. Rows give clone size only sometimes, using once, few, many, or a class for an expanded clone.

clone size: NA
D gene: NA
J gene: TRBJ2-4
CDR3 length: 12
V gene: TRBV11-2
CDR3 protein: CASSLDDHIQYF

clone size: NA
D gene: TRBD2
J gene: TRBJ2-3
CDR3 length: 16
V gene: TRBV29-1
CDR3 protein: CSADYRTSGRTDTQYF

clone size: NA
D gene: NA
J gene: TRBJ2-6
CDR3 length: 15
V gene: TRBV5-1
CDR3 protein: CASSLVLFGANVLTF

clone size: NA
D gene: NA
J gene: TRBJ1-1
CDR3 length: 13
V gene: TRBV30
CDR3 protein: CAWSYRLNTEAFF

clone size: NA
D gene: NA
J gene: TRBJ1-2
CDR3 length: 11
V gene: TRBV3-1
CDR3 protein: CASSQTVLYTF

clone size: NA
D gene: TRBD1
J gene: TRBJ2-7
CDR3 length: 16
V gene: TRBV3-1
CDR3 protein: CASSQDSGQGVYEQYF

clone size: NA
D gene: NA
J gene: TRBJ2-2
CDR3 length: 12
V gene: TRBV9
CDR3 protein: CASSGVGGELFF

clone size: NA
D gene: NA
J gene: TRBJ2-7
CDR3 length: 15
V gene: TRBV20-1
CDR3 protein: CSAREVAGSTYEQYF

clone size: NA
D gene: TRBD1
J gene: TRBJ1-1
CDR3 length: 15
V gene: TRBV30
CDR3 protein: CAWKRRTGGNTEAFF

clone size: NA
D gene: NA
J gene: TRBJ2-7
CDR3 length: 13
V gene: TRBV27
CDR3 protein: CASSINFSGEQYF

clone size: once
D gene: TRBD1
J gene: TRBJ1-4
CDR3 length: 13
V gene: TRBV30
CDR3 protein: CAWSSGTDEKLFF

clone size: NA
D gene: NA
J gene: TRBJ1-2
CDR3 length: 11
V gene: TRBV29-1
CDR3 protein: CSVEDRGGYTF

clone size: NA
D gene: TRBD1
J gene: TRBJ2-7
CDR3 length: 15
V gene: TRBV4-2
CDR3 protein: CASSQPDRGSYEQYF

clone size: NA
D gene: NA
J gene: TRBJ2-5
CDR3 length: 16
V gene: TRBV27
CDR3 protein: CASSTTGRDPGETQYF

clone size: NA
D gene: TRBD1
J gene: TRBJ2-3
CDR3 length: 15
V gene: TRBV9
CDR3 protein: CASSGQFAGGDTQYF

clone size: NA
D gene: TRBD2
J gene: TRBJ2-7
CDR3 length: 15
V gene: TRBV4-1
CDR3 protein: CASSQRTSGTYEQYF

clone size: NA
D gene: TRBD2
J gene: TRBJ2-3
CDR3 length: 16
V gene: TRBV9
CDR3 protein: CASSVVPAGGTDTQYF

clone size: NA
D gene: NA
J gene: TRBJ2-1
CDR3 length: 14
V gene: TRBV20-1
CDR3 protein: CSAARGSSYNEQFF

clone size: NA
D gene: NA
J gene: TRBJ2-1
CDR3 length: 15
V gene: TRBV29-1
CDR3 protein: CSVALREGSYNEQFF

clone size: NA
D gene: TRBD1
J gene: TRBJ2-7
CDR3 length: 14
V gene: TRBV9
CDR3 protein: CASSVGSGGYEQYF

clone size: NA
D gene: NA
J gene: TRBJ1-1
CDR3 length: 15
V gene: TRBV3-1
CDR3 protein: CASSQGRVLNTEAFF

clone size: NA
D gene: NA
J gene: TRBJ2-7
CDR3 length: 12
V gene: TRBV23-1
CDR3 protein: CASKYPKHEQYF

clone size: NA
D gene: TRBD2
J gene: TRBJ2-7
CDR3 length: 13
V gene: TRBV29-1
CDR3 protein: CSVGSGSGYEQYF

clone size: NA
D gene: NA
J gene: TRBJ1-1
CDR3 length: 13
V gene: TRBV25-1
CDR3 protein: CASSNRVNTEAFF

clone size: once
D gene: NA
J gene: TRBJ1-1
CDR3 length: 14
V gene: TRBV27
CDR3 protein: CASSGRAGNTEAFF

clone size: NA
D gene: TRBD1
J gene: TRBJ2-7
CDR3 length: 15
V gene: TRBV3-1
CDR3 protein: CASSPRNRGFYEQYF

clone size: NA
D gene: NA
J gene: TRBJ1-1
CDR3 length: 15
V gene: TRBV5-1
CDR3 protein: CASSLDRAGRSEAFF

clone size: NA
D gene: NA
J gene: TRBJ1-4
CDR3 length: 15
V gene: TRBV3-1
CDR3 protein: CASSRLAGGNEKLFF

clone size: few
D gene: NA
J gene: TRBJ1-3
CDR3 length: 11
V gene: TRBV30
CDR3 protein: CATESGNTIYF